Listed below are T cell receptor beta chains from one sample, sequenced in a study of blood T cell repertoires in COVID-19. The assay was immunoSEQ multiplex PCR, and TCRdb's table has in-frame clones only and misses some. The sample lists around 250,000 clones; 75% to 90% were seen once. Sequencing was done on a sample of peripheral blood. Receptor source: a man in his 60s who had recovered from COVID-19. CDR3s include the opening cysteine and the closing phenylalanine or tryptophan. The D gene is left open where the match is weak. The size field is filled for only some rows; it gives once, few, many or a size class.

- | TRBJ2-1 | TRBV9 | TRBD2 | TGTGCCAGCAGCCCCGGACTAGCGGGAGCCAGTGAGCAGTTCTTC | CASSPGLAGASEQFF
once | TRBJ2-7 | TRBV12-5 | TRBD2 | TGTGCTAGTGGTTCCACTTCGCCGGGACTAGCGGAATACGAGCAGTACTTC | CASGSTSPGLAEYEQYF
- | TRBJ2-5 | TRBV25-1 | - | TGTGCCAGCAGTAGGACAGAGCAAGAGACCCAGTACTTC | CASSRTEQETQYF
few | TRBJ2-7 | TRBV5-4 | TRBD2 | TGTGCCAGCACCGACGGGGCGGGGGGACAAGGTAGAGCCTACGAGCAGTACTTC | CASTDGAGGQGRAYEQYF
- | TRBJ2-6 | TRBV27 | - | TGTGCCAGCAGTCCCGGACAGCCTGGGGCCAACGTCCTGACTTTC | CASSPGQPGANVLTF
- | TRBJ1-1 | TRBV12-5 | - | TGTGCTAGTGGTTTGGCCCGGGGAGGGGTCGGTGGCGCTGAAGCTTTCTTT | CASGLARGGVGGAEAFF
- | TRBJ2-2 | TRBV6-2/TRBV6-3 | - | TGTGCCAGCAGTCCCGGGACTCGCCCAGGTGGGGAGCTGTTTTTT | CASSPGTRPGGELFF
- | TRBJ1-1 | TRBV6-1 | TRBD1 | TGTGCCAGCCGGGGGACAGGCTACACTGAAGCTTTCTTT | CASRGTGYTEAFF
- | TRBJ1-5 | TRBV6-1 | TRBD1 | TGTGCCAGCAGTGAATTCGAGACAGGGGCGCTAACGCCCCAGCATTTT | CASSEFETGALTPQHF
few | TRBJ1-2 | TRBV6-5 | TRBD1 | TGTGCCAGCAGTCCGGGACAGGGCCCTGGCTACACCTTC | CASSPGQGPGYTF
many | TRBJ2-1 | TRBV4-1 | TRBD2 | TGCGCCAGCAGCCAAGAATTACGACTAGCGATTTACAATGAGCAGTTCTTC | CASSQELRLAIYNEQFF
- | TRBJ1-1 | TRBV18 | TRBD1 | TGTGCCAGCTCACAGAGGGACAGTGAAGCTTTCTTT | CASSQRDSEAFF
- | TRBJ2-1 | TRBV7-9 | - | TGTGCCAGCAGCTTAGCGCAATGGAGCTCCTACAATGAGCAGTTCTTC | CASSLAQWSSYNEQFF
once | TRBJ1-6 | TRBV7-2 | TRBD1 | TGTGCCAGCAGCTTAAGCGGGACAGGGGTTAGTTCACCCCTCCACTTT | CASSLSGTGVSSPLHF
- | TRBJ2-1 | TRBV12-3/TRBV12-4 | - | TGTGCCAGCAGCCTTCGAGGGAGAGAGCAGTTCTTC | CASSLRGREQFF
- | TRBJ2-2 | TRBV7-2 | - | TGTGCCAGCAGCTTAGGGTCGGGGAACACCGGGGAGCTGTTTTTT | CASSLGSGNTGELFF
- | TRBJ2-5 | TRBV3-1/TRBV3-2 | TRBD2 | TGTGCCAGCAGCCAAGATCTAACTAGCGGGAGGTTTGAGACCCAGTACTTC | CASSQDLTSGRFETQYF
- | TRBJ1-2 | TRBV29-1 | TRBD1 | TGCAGCGTTGAAACCCCGACAGGGAGCTATGGCTACACCTTC | CSVETPTGSYGYTF
once | TRBJ2-1 | TRBV3-1/TRBV3-2 | TRBD2 | TGTGCCAGCAGCCGCGGGGGGGCACGGAATGAGCAGTTCTTC | CASSRGGARNEQFF